A single sample is the source of the 21 T cell receptor beta chains below, sequenced in a study of blood T cells in healthy people across ages. It was with a sample-barcoded 5' primer and a J-beta primer mix that a second PCR of about 7 to 12 cycles was run. In TCRdb, the 5' RACE reads were re-called with MiXCR into one record per CDR3 protein. The sample lists approximately 600,000 distinct CDR3 sequences, about 54% seen once, with over 30% in the top ten. Material: blood. The source of these receptors is a man aged 60 to 75 in good health.

This clonotype was counted only a few times. The rearrangement joins TRBV28 to TRBJ2-2; 13 nucleotides agree with TRBD2. With V trimmed by 0 bases and J by 9 bases, 10 bases remained unmatched. The CDR3 is made up of 18 amino acids. Germline V lookup: CDR1 MDHEN, CDR2 SYDVKM. CDR3 loop: CASSLWGPTSGGARELFF. DNA for the CDR3: TGTGCCAGCAGTTTATGGGGACCAACTAGCGGGGGGGCCAGGGAGCTGTTTTTT.

As for this clonotype: A read error may produce the germline difference seen at one junction end. The chain is built from TRBV2 and TRBJ2-3; D might be TRBD2 (6 bases). CDR1 and CDR2 from the germline V gene are SNHLY and FYNNEI. The CDR3 has 15 amino acids. The CDR3 nucleotides are TGTGCCAGCAATCGCGGGACTCCAAGCACAGATGCGCAGTATTTT. This codes for CASNRGTPSTDAQYF. Full variable domain (outside the CDR3, taken from reference TRBV2 and TRBJ2-3): EPEVTQTPSHQVTQMGQEVILRCVPISNHLYFYWYRQILGQKVEFLVSFYNNEISEKSEIFDDQFSVERPDGSNFTLKIRSTKLEDSAMYFCASNRGTPSTDAQYFGPGTRLTVL.

The chain is built from TRBV29-1 and TRBJ1-2; D not certain. Germline V CDR1 and CDR2: SQVTM, ANQGSEA. This CDR3 contains 11 residues. The V end was cut by 2 bases, the J end by 8 bases, with 9 bases between. The CDR3 loop is CSVEFGHGYTF. In DNA, the CDR3 is TGCAGCGTTGAATTTGGGCACGGCTACACCTTC.

The chain has TRBV6-2 or TRBV6-3 and TRBJ2-5; 7 bases agree with TRBD1. The ends lost 6 bases at V and 1 base at J; junction bases unmatched: 5. This CDR3 has 14 residues. The germline V gene encodes CDR1 MNHEY and CDR2 SVGEGT. The CDR3 is CASSPGQIQETQYF. The CDR3 DNA is TGTGCCAGCAGCCCGGGACAGATCCAAGAGACCCAGTACTTC.

In this sample, this clonotype turned up a few times. V is TRBV20-1 and J is TRBJ1-6; 7 positions match TRBD1. Trimming removed 2 bases from V and 6 bases from J; junction bases left unmatched: 16. The CDR3 has 18 residues. From germline, CDR1 is DFQATT and CDR2 SNEGSKA (reference sequence). The DNA for the CDR3 is TGCAGTGCTAGATCCCCGGGACAGCCCCTGGACGTTAATTCACCCCTCCACTTT. Encoded protein: CSARSPGQPLDVNSPLHF.

The chain couples TRBV27 to TRBJ2-1; no firm D call. This CDR3 has 13 residues. Trimming removed 5 bases from V and 4 bases from J, with 9 bases in between. CDR1 is MNHEY and CDR2 is SMNVEV in the germline V gene (reference sequence). The CDR3 region has the DNA TGTGCCAGCAGTGTCAAAGCTTACAATGAGCAGTTCTTC. Amino acids: CASSVKAYNEQFF.

This clonotype has ten or more counts. V and J are TRBV28 and TRBJ1-1; D is possibly TRBD1 (6 bases). Germline V gene lookup returns CDR1 MDHEN and CDR2 SYDVKM. The CDR3 spans 13 residues. Trimming removed 4 bases from V and 4 bases from J, with 10 bases in between. Here the CDR3 DNA reads TGTGCCAGCAGTTCGGACAGTCCCACTGAAGCTTTCTTT. Translating it yields CASSSDSPTEAFF.

Turning to this clonotype: This may arise from a read error, as a much more abundant clone is one base away. This sequence joins TRBV28 and TRBJ2-6; D remains ambiguous. The V end was cut by 5 bases, the J end by 1 base, with 9 bases between. Germline V CDR1 and CDR2: MDHEN, SYDVKM. The CDR3 contains 15 residues. The CDR3 loop is CASSPADSGANVLTF. In nucleotides, the CDR3 is TGTGCCAGCAGTCCAGCTGATTCTGGGGCCAACGTCCTGACTTTC. Looking up the rest from reference TRBV28 and TRBJ2-6 gives the full variable domain: DVKVTQSSRYLVKRTGEKVFLECVQDMDHENMFWYRQDPGLGLRLIYFSYDVKMKEKGDIPEGYSVSREKKERFSLILESASTNQTSMYLCASSPADSGANVLTFGAGSRLTVL.

This clonotype was detected a few times. The rearrangement joins TRBV20-1 to TRBJ1-4; the D is unclear. The germline V gene has CDR1 DFQATT and CDR2 SNEGSKA (reference sequence). This CDR3 spans 16 amino acids. Trimming removed 3 bases from V and 7 bases from J, with 21 bases in between. CDR3 coding DNA: TGCAGTGCTAGGGACCCGGGCCACCCCGCGGGTGAAAAACTGTTTTTT. Its translation is CSARDPGHPAGEKLFF.

This clonotype was found a few times. The chain has TRBV10-1 and TRBJ2-2; D is possibly TRBD1 (6 bases). Deletions cut 6 bases from V and 5 bases from J, with 10 bases between. CDR1 and CDR2 (germline): WNHNN, SYGVQD (reference sequence). This CDR3 has 13 residues. The CDR3 region has the DNA TGCGCCAGCAGCCCCGACAGGACCGGGGAGCTGTTTTTT. Its protein is CASSPDRTGELFF.

The chain has TRBV4-1 and TRBJ2-5, with D maybe TRBD2 (5 bases). Per the germline V gene, CDR1 is MGHRA and CDR2 is YSYEKL. Between the trimmed V and J ends, which lost 2 bases and 1 base, there was a span of 11 bases. This CDR3 has 15 residues. CDR3 sequence reads: CASSQLGRGQETQYF. Written as DNA, the CDR3 is TGCGCCAGCAGCCAACTAGGTCGGGGCCAAGAGACCCAGTACTTC.

This chain links TRBV4-1 with TRBJ2-4; D not resolved. V shed 2 bases and J shed 3 bases, with 11 bases lying between them. Germline assignment: CDR1 MGHRA and CDR2 YSYEKL. This CDR3 is 15 amino acids long. The chain's CDR3 is CASSQPQVGKNIQYF. CDR3 coding DNA: TGCGCCAGCAGCCAACCGCAGGTCGGCAAAAACATTCAGTACTTC.

The J gene is TRBJ1-1, the V gene TRBV7-2; D gene ambiguous. V was trimmed by 2 bases and J by 2 bases, leaving 9 bases between them. The CDR3 spans 14 residues. Germline values: CDR1 SGHTA, CDR2 FQGNSA. The CDR3 loop reads CASSLLHRNTEAFF. DNA of the CDR3: TGTGCCAGCAGCTTACTTCACAGAAACACTGAAGCTTTCTTT.

This clonotype was picked up a small number of times. The CDR3 nucleotides are TGCAGTGCTAGAGGCGGGGGGGACTCGACTGAGCAGTTCTTC. It encodes CSARGGGDSTEQFF. The chain is built from TRBV20-1 and TRBJ2-1; 9 bases fit TRBD2. After removal of 1 base from V and 9 bases from J, the junction contained 7 bases not matched to a gene. The CDR3 contains 14 residues. The germline V gene encodes CDR1 DFQATT and CDR2 SNEGSKA (reference sequence).

In this sample, this clonotype turned up a few times. This chain connects TRBV20-1 to TRBJ2-7; D gene ambiguous. TRBJ2-5 matches the DNA end more closely, so the J call is doubtful. From germline, CDR1 is DFQATT and CDR2 SNEGSKA (reference sequence). The CDR3 is made up of 13 amino acids. CDR3 residues: CSASRPLQETQYF. CDR3 DNA: TGCAGTGCTAGTAGGCCGCTCCAAGAGACCCAGTACTTC.

The chain couples TRBV7-2 to TRBJ2-5, with D possibly matching TRBD2 (5 bases). This CDR3 spans 18 amino acids. CDR1 is SGHTA, CDR2 FQGNSA, per germline. The ends were cut back, 1 base at V and 11 bases at J, with 29 bases in the middle. The CDR3 sequence is CASSLVGSGSDPSWEQYF. CDR3 nucleotide sequence: TGTGCCAGCAGCTTAGTGGGTTCCGGCAGCGACCCCTCGTGGGAGCAGTACTTC.

The chain carries TRBV7-2 and TRBJ1-2; D might be TRBD1 (5 bases). Germline V gene sequence: CDR1 SGHTA, CDR2 FQGNSA. This CDR3 has 16 amino acids. Trimming left V 1 base short and J 2 bases short, with 14 bases between. CDR3 in amino acids: CASSLVGQPLNYGYTF. In DNA, the CDR3 is TGTGCCAGCAGCTTAGTCGGACAACCGCTGAACTATGGCTACACCTTC.

The chain links TRBV10-3 to TRBJ2-5; TRBD1 agrees at 11 bases. The V gene end was trimmed by 2 bases and the J gene end by 5 bases; junction bases not matched to a gene: 7. From germline, CDR1 is ENHRY and CDR2 SYGVKD. The CDR3 is made up of 16 amino acids. The CDR3 spells CAISEPADRGLETQYF. The CDR3 DNA reads as TGTGCCATCAGTGAGCCGGCGGACAGGGGGCTGGAGACCCAGTACTTC.

This rearrangement joins TRBV28 to TRBJ2-1; no clear D. The CDR3 loop spans 13 amino acids. Deletions cut 3 bases from V and 13 bases from J, with 16 bases between. CDR1 is MDHEN, CDR2 SYDVKM, per germline. In DNA form, the CDR3 reads TGTGCCAGCAGTTTTACCAACCAAGAGACCCAGTTCTTC. This encodes CASSFTNQETQFF.

The table lists this clonotype with a count of one. The rearrangement joins TRBV11-2 to TRBJ1-4; D is unresolved. This CDR3 spans 13 amino acids. CDR1 SGHAT and CDR2 FQNNGV come from the germline V gene. Trimming took 5 bases from V and 3 from J, leaving 7 bases between them. CDR3 nucleotide sequence: TGTGCCAGCAGCCGTACAGCTAATGAAAAACTGTTTTTT. Its translation is CASSRTANEKLFF.

For the CDR3, the DNA is TGTGCCACCAGCAGAGATCGGGGTGAAGCAGAGACCCAGTACTTC. Translating it yields CATSRDRGEAETQYF. The chain joins TRBV15 to TRBJ2-5; tentative D call: TRBD2 (5 bases). The germline V gene encodes CDR1 LNHNV and CDR2 YYDKDF (reference sequence). This CDR3 comprises 15 residues. V was clipped by 0 bases and J by 4 bases, with 12 bases between them. Full variable domain (missing parts from reference TRBV15 and TRBJ2-5): DAMVIQNPRYQVTQFGKPVTLSCSQTLNHNVMYWYQQKSSQAPKLLFHYYDKDFNNEADTPDNFQSRRPNTSFCFLDIRSPGLGDTAMYLCATSRDRGEAETQYFGPGTRLLVL.